This record covers a single TCR beta chain. The antigen remains unidentified. CD45RO-negative CD8 cells positively selected for CCR7 made up the naive population, which excluded terminally differentiated effector memory CD45RA+ cells. Adult donors, all healthy and HIV-negative, had no recent acute infections or vaccinations. This sample is drawn from a study of shared clonotypes between healthy human individuals. The study, taken as a whole, reports: Sorted-subset sequencing, rarefaction showed, was incomplete despite large depth.

Sorted-subset replicate PCR reactions were performed with about 200 ng DNA, corresponding to 30,000 or so T cell genomes. Measured with immunoSEQ multiplex PCR; TCRdb has only the in-frame clones, and not every one. The sample contains about 2.1 million clones, 85% to 95% of which appear only once. The TCR was taken from a man between 18 and 35 years old in good health. Some clones in this sample may be carry-over from other donors' samples. Source material: naive CD8+ T cells from PBMCs.

CDR3 bases: TGTGCCAGCAGTTTATCTCTGGGCAGGGGGGATTTCTTT. Translation gives CASSLSLGRGDFF. This chain joins TRBV27 and TRBJ1-1; 7 bases align to TRBD1. Unmatched junction bases numbered 8, after V lost 0 bases and J lost 13 bases. The length of the CDR3 is 13 residues. Germline CDR1 reads MNHEY; CDR2 reads SMNVEV (reference sequence).